Presented here are 30 T cell receptor beta chains from one specimen sequenced in a study of vaccination and CD4 T cells after COVID-19. Cultured CD4+ T-cell DNA underwent Oncomine TCR Beta short-read sequencing. TCRdb redid the calling of the PCR reads with MiXCR, one entry per CDR3 protein. The repertoire holds 15,000 to 20,000 distinct CDR3 sequences, with approximately 60% as singletons. Their specific antigens are unknown. Treatment given: roughly 10-day PBMC culture with coronavirus spike peptide pools or control peptides (ViraFEST assay). Input material: CD4+ T cells from blood, cultured in vitro. These receptors were taken from a human donor who had recovered from COVID-19.

The count of this clonotype is one. The chain combines TRBV20-1 with TRBJ2-5; TRBD2 agrees at 8 bases. The ends lost 3 bases at V and 0 bases at J; junction bases unmatched: 6. Germline assignment: CDR1 DFQATT and CDR2 SNEGSKA (reference sequence). The CDR3 extends over 15 amino acids. CDR3 sequence reads: CSASGLAGYQETQYF. As DNA, the CDR3 is TGCAGTGCTAGCGGGCTAGCGGGCTACCAAGAGACCCAGTACTTC.

The chain recombines TRBV7-9 with TRBJ1-5, with unresolved D. The V end lost 0 bases, the J end lost 3 bases, and 9 bases lay between the germline ends. Per the germline V gene, CDR1 is SEHNR and CDR2 is FQNEAQ (reference sequence). This CDR3 has 15 amino acids. CDR3 protein: CASSLASGYNQPQHF. The CDR3 bases are TGTGCCAGCAGCTTAGCGTCGGGCTACAATCAGCCCCAGCATTTT.

This sequence joins TRBV24-1 and TRBJ2-1, with D maybe TRBD2 (6 bases). V was clipped by 4 bases and J by 4 bases, with 19 bases between them. Germline CDR1 reads KGHDR; CDR2 reads SFDVKD. This CDR3 spans 17 amino acids. The CDR3 sequence: CATSDPSVTRGYNEQFF. The DNA for the CDR3 is TGTGCCACCAGTGACCCATCGGTGACTAGGGGTTACAATGAGCAGTTCTTC.

The rearrangement joins TRBV4-1 to TRBJ1-5, with 7 positions matching TRBD1. Germline values: CDR1 MGHRA, CDR2 YSYEKL. V shed 1 base, J shed 7 bases, and the junction held 10 bases outside the gene matches. The CDR3 consists of 16 residues. CDR3 region: CASSQGASRGVQPQHF. The CDR3 DNA follows: TGCGCCAGCAGCCAAGGGGCGAGCAGGGGGGTACAGCCCCAGCATTTT.

This clonotype showed up just a few times. The chain has TRBV6-2 or TRBV6-3 and TRBJ1-2; 10 bases map to TRBD1. Germline V gene data show CDR1 as MNHEY and CDR2 as SVGEGT. V lost 6 bases and J lost 8; bases outside the gene matches: 9. This CDR3 contains 14 residues. The DNA for the CDR3 is TGTGCCAGCAGCTGGCCGGGACAGGGGCCGGGCTACACCTTC. Amino acid sequence: CASSWPGQGPGYTF.

This rearrangement joins TRBV20-1 to TRBJ2-2, with D tentatively TRBD1 (6 bases). Trimming removed 0 bases from V and 3 bases from J, with 11 bases in between. CDR1 is DFQATT, CDR2 SNEGSKA, per germline (reference sequence). CDR3 length equals 15 residues. The CDR3 loop is CSARDRQAYTGELFF. The DNA for the CDR3 is TGCAGTGCTAGAGATCGACAGGCCTACACCGGGGAGCTGTTTTTT.

The chain has TRBV4-2 and TRBJ2-1; D is undetermined. The CDR3 sequence is 15 residues long. CDR1 and CDR2 (germline): LGHNA, YNFKEQ. Trimming pared 0 bases from V and 2 bases from J, leaving 8 bases between. This CDR3 is CASSQDLVAYNEQFF. The CDR3 DNA reads as TGTGCCAGCAGCCAAGATCTAGTAGCCTACAATGAGCAGTTCTTC.

The rearrangement links TRBV7-6 to TRBJ2-5, with D maybe TRBD1 (6 bases). Germline V lookup: CDR1 SGHVS, CDR2 FNYEAQ. This CDR3 is built from 13 residues. The V gene lost 3 bases and the J gene lost 2 bases, with 7 bases spanning the gap. DNA of the CDR3: TGTGCCAGCAGCTTCGGACAGCAAGAGACCCAGTACTTC. Amino acids: CASSFGQQETQYF.

The rearrangement links TRBV27 to TRBJ2-4, with 7 nucleotides matching TRBD1. V dropped 5 bases and J dropped 6; count of bases not matched to a gene: 10. Germline CDR1 MNHEY, CDR2 SMNVEV (reference sequence). This CDR3 has 15 residues. The CDR3, as DNA: TGTGCCAGCAGTCGCCACAGGGACAGCCCAAACATTCAGTACTTC. Translating it yields CASSRHRDSPNIQYF.

The chain is built from TRBV20-1 and TRBJ1-5; D unclear. V was clipped by 7 bases and J by 8 bases, with 15 bases between them. The CDR3 runs 12 residues. Germline V gene data show CDR1 as DFQATT and CDR2 as SNEGSKA (reference sequence). The DNA of the CDR3 is TGCAGTGTTTTCAATGGCGGTGAGCCCCAGCATTTT. This translates into CSVFNGGEPQHF.

The chain carries TRBV7-9 and TRBJ1-5; D remains unclear. Germline CDR1 and CDR2: SEHNR and FQNEAQ (reference sequence). The CDR3 totals 14 residues. The ends were cut back, 5 bases at V and 0 bases at J, with 8 bases in the middle. The CDR3 region is CASSTDYSNQPQHF. The DNA for the CDR3 is TGTGCCAGCAGCACGGATTATAGCAATCAGCCCCAGCATTTT.

The V gene is TRBV27, the J gene TRBJ2-7; 7 nucleotides agree with TRBD2. Germline V gene data show CDR1 as MNHEY and CDR2 as SMNVEV (reference sequence). J lost 5 bases, V lost 6 bases, and 16 bases had no gene match. This CDR3 contains 16 residues. The CDR3 sequence is CASSTLGEGQSHEQYF. CDR3 nucleotide sequence: TGTGCCAGCAGCACGTTGGGGGAGGGTCAATCCCACGAGCAGTACTTC.

The gene calls are TRBV11-2 and TRBJ2-1; 7 bases map to TRBD2. The V segment lost 0 bases and the J segment 8 bases; nucleotides outside the gene matches: 7. CDR3 length: 15 amino acids. Germline V CDR1 and CDR2: SGHAT, FQNNGV. CDR3: CASSLDRTSRHEQFF. The CDR3 DNA follows: TGTGCCAGCAGCTTAGACCGGACTAGTCGGCATGAGCAGTTCTTC.

The chain is built from TRBV7-9 and TRBJ1-6; possibly TRBD1 for D (5 bases). CDR3 length equals 15 residues. Germline V gene data show CDR1 as SEHNR and CDR2 as FQNEAQ (reference sequence). Trimming pared 1 base from V and 3 bases from J, leaving 7 bases between. CDR3 sequence: CASSLGGVYNSPLHF. CDR3 coding DNA: TGTGCCAGCAGCTTAGGGGGGGTCTATAATTCACCCCTCCACTTT.

The chain uses TRBV18 and TRBJ1-1; D is possibly TRBD1 (5 bases). This CDR3 region has 15 residues. Looked up from germline, CDR1 is KGHSH and CDR2 is LQKENI. Trimming took off 1 base at V and 3 bases at J, with 12 bases between the two ends. CDR3 coding DNA: TGTGCCAGCTCACCACTTGGGGGTCCCGACACTGAAGCTTTCTTT. Translated: CASSPLGGPDTEAFF.

The chain couples TRBV6-4 to TRBJ2-3; 10 nucleotides align to TRBD2. V lost 6 bases, J lost 2 bases, and 14 bases stayed unmatched. The CDR3 length is 18 residues. The germline V gene encodes CDR1 MRHNA and CDR2 SNTAGT. The CDR3 DNA reads TGTGCCAGCAGCGCACCCGCAACTAGCGGGACTTTCACAGATACGCAGTATTTT. Amino acid sequence: CASSAPATSGTFTDTQYF.

The CDR3 spells CASTLGQGGIGSPLHF. For the CDR3, the DNA is TGTGCCAGCACCTTGGGACAGGGAGGGATTGGATCACCCCTCCACTTT. The V call is TRBV7-6, the J call TRBJ1-6; 9 bases match TRBD1. Germline CDR1 and CDR2: SGHVS and FNYEAQ. The CDR3 is 16 amino acids. The J segment lost 10 bases and the V segment lost 7 bases, leaving 14 bases of the junction unmatched.

The chain uses TRBV28 and TRBJ2-7; D not certain. Per germline, CDR1 MDHEN and CDR2 SYDVKM. This CDR3 comprises 14 residues. V was clipped by 6 bases and J by 1 base, with 13 bases between them. CDR3 protein: CASSLSTFSYEQYF. CDR3 coding DNA: TGTGCCAGCAGCCTATCGACCTTTTCCTACGAGCAGTACTTC. Full variable domain (remainder filled in from reference TRBV28 and TRBJ2-7): DVKVTQSSRYLVKRTGEKVFLECVQDMDHENMFWYRQDPGLGLRLIYFSYDVKMKEKGDIPEGYSVSREKKERFSLILESASTNQTSMYLCASSLSTFSYEQYFGPGTRLTVT.

This clonotype was picked up a small number of times. This sequence joins TRBV20-1 and TRBJ2-7; 14 bases are shared with TRBD2. V lost 6 bases to trimming and J lost 0 bases; unmatched junction nucleotides: 4. Germline values: CDR1 DFQATT, CDR2 SNEGSKA (reference sequence). The CDR3 sequence is 15 residues long. The DNA for the CDR3 is TGCAGTGCGGGGACTAGCGGGAGAGGCTCCTACGAGCAGTACTTC. Translation: CSAGTSGRGSYEQYF.

This clonotype was seen more than once but under ten times. The chain recombines TRBV2 with TRBJ2-3, with D unclear. Trimming took 6 bases from V and 6 from J, leaving 16 bases between them. There are 14 residues in the CDR3. The germline V gene has CDR1 SNHLY and CDR2 FYNNEI. The CDR3 DNA sequence: TGTGCCAGCAGCGCCGGACCTAAACCGGATACGCAGTATTTT. Encoded protein: CASSAGPKPDTQYF.

The J gene is TRBJ2-3, the V gene TRBV7-8; 9 bases agree with TRBD2. This CDR3 region has 22 residues. V lost 5 bases, J lost 1 base, and 25 bases stayed unmatched. The V gene's germline CDR1 is SGHVS and CDR2 FQNEAQ. CDR3 DNA: TGTGCCAGCAGCCCAATCCTAGCGGGAAGGGGGTACCTTTCAGGCCGCACAGATACGCAGTATTTT. This gives the protein CASSPILAGRGYLSGRTDTQYF. Together with reference TRBV7-8 and TRBJ2-3, the CDR3 gives the full variable domain: GAGVSQSPRYKVAKRGQDVALRCDPISGHVSLFWYQQALGQGPEFLTYFQNEAQLDKSGLPSDRFFAERPEGSVSTLKIQRTQQEDSAVYLCASSPILAGRGYLSGRTDTQYFGPGTRLTVL.

This clonotype showed up just a few times. The chain recombines TRBV7-2 with TRBJ1-2; TRBD1 matches at 8 bases. V dropped 5 bases and J dropped 7; count of bases not matched to a gene: 9. The CDR3 runs to 14 residues. In germline, CDR1 is SGHTA, CDR2 FQGNSA. CDR3 in DNA: TGTGCCAGCAGCCGACAGGGGCTCATCCGTGGCTACACCTTC. Translating gives CASSRQGLIRGYTF.

This chain links TRBV28 with TRBJ1-2, with TRBD1 matching over 10 bases. The CDR3 is 13 residues long. J was trimmed by 8 bases and V by 3 bases; bases with no gene match: 3. CDR1 and CDR2 from the germline V gene are MDHEN and SYDVKM. In nucleotides, the CDR3 is TGTGCCAGCAGTTTGGGGACAGGGGTAGGCTACACCTTC. Protein sequence: CASSLGTGVGYTF.

V is TRBV1 and J is TRBJ2-2; TRBD2 was called by the table and not checked on the DNA. TRBV1 is labeled a pseudogene. The CDR3 length is 14 residues. CDR3 loop: CTSSPLQGTGELFF. CDR3 in DNA: TGCACCAGCAGCCCCCTCCAGGGCACCGGGGAGCTGTTTTTT.

The chain employs TRBV7-9 and TRBJ1-6; TRBD1 matches at 7 bases. CDR3 length: 15 amino acids. V dropped 2 bases and J dropped 9; count of bases not matched to a gene: 7. Germline CDR1 is SEHNR and CDR2 is FQNEAQ (reference sequence). CDR3 nucleotide sequence: TGTGCCAGCAGCTTATCCCAGGGGGATATTTCACCCCTCCACTTT. This encodes CASSLSQGDISPLHF.

The chain joins TRBV7-2 to TRBJ1-3; D gene uncertain. Trimming pared 4 bases from V and 0 bases from J, leaving 7 bases between. Germline lookup yields CDR1 SGHTA and CDR2 FQGNSA. The CDR3 is 14 residues long. Written as DNA, the CDR3 is TGTGCCAGCAGCTCCGAGGCCTCTGGAAACACCATATATTTT. Translated, it gives CASSSEASGNTIYF.

As to this clonotype: One end of the junction is discordant with germline, which a read error may explain. This chain connects TRBV28 to TRBJ1-2; possibly TRBD1 for D (5 bases). Germline V lookup: CDR1 MDHEN, CDR2 SYDVKM. CDR3 length: 13 amino acids. The CDR3 sequence: CASSLRGSYGYAF. Written as DNA, the CDR3 is TGTGCCAGCAGCCTAAGGGGAAGCTATGGCTACGCCTTC.

In this sample, this clonotype turned up a few times. This chain uses TRBV6-1 with TRBJ1-2, with D unclear. V lost 3 bases to trimming and J lost 0 bases, with 11 bases between them. Germline V gene lookup returns CDR1 MNHNS and CDR2 SASEGT. The length of the CDR3 is 15 residues. The CDR3 bases are TGTGCCAGCAGTGACACAGTGTTAGCTAACTATGGCTACACCTTC. This gives the protein CASSDTVLANYGYTF.

This chain uses TRBV4-1 with TRBJ1-1, with D maybe TRBD1 (5 bases). CDR3 length: 14 residues. The V gene lost 4 bases and the J gene lost 1 base, with 10 bases spanning the gap. Germline assignment: CDR1 MGHRA and CDR2 YSYEKL. Written as DNA, the CDR3 is TGCGCCAGCAGCCGGGGGAACCCGAACACTGAAGCTTTCTTT. Translated, it gives CASSRGNPNTEAFF.

The chain uses TRBV5-1 and TRBJ2-2, with 9 bases fitting TRBD2. The CDR3 covers 15 residues. Germline V lookup: CDR1 SGHRS, CDR2 YFSETQ. Trimming took 0 bases from V and 3 from J; bases not matched to a gene: 0. CDR3 protein: CASSLGLADTGELFF. DNA for the CDR3: TGCGCCAGCAGCTTGGGACTAGCGGACACCGGGGAGCTGTTTTTT.